This TCR beta chain was found in a study of response to subunit inactivated influenza vaccine. Study-wide results and limits: A suggestion made by the authors is that each seasonal influenza vaccination recruits few new T cells.

Note on this clonotype: Antigen: not known.

TCRdb re-called the RT-PCR reads through MiXCR, storing one row per CDR3 protein. The data contain roughly 670,000 distinct CDR3 sequences, 13% to 15% of them seen just once; the ten biggest clones take up about 7.6%. The germline CDR1 and CDR2 sequences are SGHRS and YFSETQ. Deletions cut 3 bases from V and 0 bases from J, with 13 bases between. The CDR3 consists of 16 residues. This specimen was PBMCs from blood, taken 14 to 15 days before vaccination. This receptor was obtained from a man aged 45-65 years who received an inactivated influenza vaccine. This chain joins TRBV5-1 and TRBJ2-1; D uncertain. The CDR3 DNA follows: TGCGCCAGCAGCTCGTCAACAGCTAGCTCCTACAATGAGCAGTTCTTC. It is translated as CASSSSTASSYNEQFF.